Presented here are 21 T cell receptor beta chains from one specimen sequenced in a study of T cells in Graves' hyperthyroidism and ophthalmopathy. RNA transcripts were the template for amplifying TCR beta CDR3 regions. HTBI primers were employed in a first-round RT-PCR of the TCR CDR3. TCRdb independently ran MiXCR on the multiplex PCR reads; one entry per CDR3 protein. This sample carries 250,000 to 400,000 distinct CDR3 sequences, roughly an eighth of them seen once, and the ten largest clones take about a third. Sequencing was carried out using blood. These TCRs come from a middle-aged woman with Graves' ophthalmopathy.

This rearrangement joins TRBV19 to TRBJ2-5; D may be TRBD2 (5 bases). Germline V gene lookup returns CDR1 LNHDA and CDR2 SQIVND (reference sequence). The CDR3 is 14 amino acids. V gave up 5 bases and J gave up 5 bases, with 15 bases separating them. The CDR3 reads CASSFSEGVETQYF. The CDR3 DNA reads as TGTGCCAGTAGTTTTTCTGAGGGAGTGGAGACCCAGTACTTC.

The rearrangement uses TRBV20-1 and TRBJ1-2; D might be TRBD1 (5 bases). Germline V gives CDR1 DFQATT, CDR2 SNEGSKA (reference sequence). Trimming removed 0 bases at V and 6 bases at J, with 17 bases between. This CDR3 has 15 residues. CDR3 DNA sequence: TGCAGTGCTAGAGATCCTCAGGGAGATGAGGATGGCTACACCTTC. Its translation: CSARDPQGDEDGYTF.

The chain is built from TRBV19 and TRBJ2-7; possible D gene TRBD2, 6 bases. V was clipped by 8 bases and J by 4 bases, with 15 bases between them. The CDR3 extends over 13 amino acids. Germline V gene data show CDR1 as LNHDA and CDR2 as SQIVND (reference sequence). CDR3 in DNA: TGTGCCAGTGGGGACTCACGCGGGTACGAGCAGTACTTC. This encodes CASGDSRGYEQYF.

Many counts were recorded for this clonotype. The chain employs TRBV7-9 and TRBJ2-5, with 10 nucleotides matching TRBD2. This CDR3 has 12 amino acids. CDR1 is SEHNR, CDR2 FQNEAQ, per germline (reference sequence). CDR3 region: CASGRPQETQYF. The CDR3 nucleotides read TGTGCTAGCGGGAGGCCGCAAGAGACCCAGTACTTC.

This clonotype was seen repeatedly, ten times or more. The chain is built from TRBV7-8 and TRBJ2-1; D not certain. The CDR3 consists of 17 residues. Germline-derived CDR1 and CDR2 are SGHVS and FQNEAQ. V gave up 5 bases and J gave up 0 bases, with 17 bases separating them. The DNA for the CDR3 is TGTGCCAGCAGCCCCCATCGTGGCGCAAGCTCCTACAATGAGCAGTTCTTC. It specifies CASSPHRGASSYNEQFF.

This clonotype was seen only a few times. The V and J genes are TRBV6-5 and TRBJ2-3, with 12 positions matching TRBD2. Germline values: CDR1 MNHEY, CDR2 SVGAGI. CDR3 length: 16 amino acids. J was trimmed by 6 bases and V by 0 bases; bases with no gene match: 4. The CDR3 sequence: CASSYSTSGGEDTQYF. CDR3 DNA: TGTGCCAGCAGTTACTCGACTAGCGGGGGCGAGGATACGCAGTATTTT.

This clonotype was recorded many times. This chain links TRBV12-3 or TRBV12-4 with TRBJ2-7, with 12 bases that match TRBD1. With V trimmed by 5 bases and J by 5 bases, 7 bases remained unmatched. This CDR3 spans 15 amino acids. CDR3 sequence (DNA): TGTGCCAGCAGTCACCGCGGGACAGGGGGCGACGAGCAGTACTTC. Amino acids: CASSHRGTGGDEQYF.

This CDR3 is CATSDTYPGTQYF. The CDR3 coding sequence is TGTGCCACCAGTGACACATACCCAGGGACCCAGTACTTC. The chain couples TRBV24-1 to TRBJ2-5; D not certain. Germline CDR1 and CDR2: KGHDR and SFDVKD. V was shortened by 4 bases and J by 7 bases, with 12 bases between the two germline ends. The CDR3 contains 13 residues.

This clonotype was recorded at least ten times. This chain links TRBV7-2 with TRBJ2-7; possibly TRBD1 for D (6 bases). Germline V gives CDR1 SGHTA, CDR2 FQGNSA. The ends were cut back, 10 bases at V and 2 bases at J, with 12 bases in the middle. This CDR3 region has 12 residues. CDR3: CATKTGPYEQYF. In nucleotides, the CDR3 is TGTGCCACCAAGACAGGACCCTACGAGCAGTACTTC.

The CDR3 sequence: CASKDADNSPLHF. The CDR3 region has the DNA TGCGCCAGCAAGGACGCAGATAATTCACCCCTCCACTTT. The V gene is TRBV10-2, the J gene TRBJ1-6; D gene unclear. The V end lost 7 bases, the J end lost 5 bases, and 9 bases lay between the germline ends. This CDR3 contains 13 residues. CDR1 is WSHSY and CDR2 is SAAADI in the germline V gene.

This clonotype was seen many times. The chain joins TRBV6-1 to TRBJ1-1; D gene uncertain. The CDR3 is 13 residues long. Looked up from germline, CDR1 is MNHNS and CDR2 is SASEGT. V lost 8 bases and J 1 base, leaving 11 bases between the germline ends. The CDR3 nucleotides are TGTGCCAGCGAGCTAGAGGGGAACACTGAAGCTTTCTTT. This encodes CASELEGNTEAFF.

This clonotype was detected ten times or more. This chain connects TRBV3-1 to TRBJ2-3; 7 bases line up with TRBD1. CDR3 length: 15 amino acids. V shed 3 bases, J shed 0 bases, and the junction held 3 bases outside the gene matches. Germline CDR1 reads LGHDT; CDR2 reads YNNKEL (reference sequence). The CDR3 loop is CASSQGQISTDTQYF. Here the CDR3 DNA reads TGTGCCAGCAGCCAGGGACAGATAAGCACAGATACGCAGTATTTT.

This clonotype has ten or more counts. The CDR3 region is CASSVTGLPAAFF. The CDR3 DNA sequence: TGTGCCAGTAGTGTCACCGGATTGCCGGCAGCTTTCTTT. The chain combines TRBV19 with TRBJ1-1; D not certain. The V and J ends lost 5 bases and 10 bases respectively, with 17 bases between them. There are 13 residues in the CDR3. Germline CDR1 and CDR2: LNHDA and SQIVND (reference sequence).

The chain recombines TRBV18 with TRBJ2-1, with TRBD2 as a possible D gene (6 bases). Trimming removed 10 bases from V and 0 bases from J, with 25 bases in between. CDR3 length: 18 amino acids. Per germline, CDR1 KGHSH and CDR2 LQKENI. The CDR3, as DNA: TGTGCCACCGTCCCCACCGAATTAGCGGTGTCCTCCTACAATGAGCAGTTCTTC. It yields the protein CATVPTELAVSSYNEQFF. Full variable domain (remainder filled in from reference TRBV18 and TRBJ2-1): NAGVMQNPRHLVRRRGQEARLRCSPMKGHSHVYWYRQLPEEGLKFMVYLQKENIIDESGMPKERFSAEFPKEGPSILRIQQVVRGDSAAYFCATVPTELAVSSYNEQFFGPGTRLTVL.

Only a few counts were recorded for this clonotype. One end of the junction is discordant with germline, which a read error may explain. The chain carries TRBV6-2 or TRBV6-3 and TRBJ2-3, with 9 bases lining up with TRBD1. The CDR3 length is 14 residues. In germline, CDR1 is MNHEY, CDR2 SVGEGT. CDR3 in amino acids: CASTYGQGLGTQYF. Here the CDR3 DNA reads TGTGCCAGCACTTACGGACAGGGGTTGGGTACGCAGTATTTT.

The J gene is TRBJ1-3, the V gene TRBV20-1; TRBD1 matches at 7 bases. Looked up from germline, CDR1 is DFQATT and CDR2 is SNEGSKA (reference sequence). The CDR3 sequence is 15 residues long. The trim removed 4 bases at V and 0 bases at J, leaving 6 bases unmatched. CDR3: CSAKTGTVSGNTIYF. CDR3 bases: TGCAGTGCTAAAACCGGGACAGTCTCTGGAAACACCATATATTTT.

V is TRBV11-3 and J is TRBJ2-1; the D is unclear. The CDR3 loop spans 12 amino acids. Trimming removed 5 bases at V and 9 bases at J, with 11 bases between. Germline V gene sequence: CDR1 SGHNT, CDR2 YENEEA. In DNA form, the CDR3 reads TGTGCCAGCAGCCTACCGTTGGGTGAGCAGTTCTTC. This encodes CASSLPLGEQFF.

The chain employs TRBV19 and TRBJ1-1; possibly TRBD1 for D (6 bases). V was cut by 6 bases and J by 4 bases, with 18 bases left in between. The CDR3 is made up of 15 amino acids. Germline-derived CDR1 and CDR2 are LNHDA and SQIVND (reference sequence). The CDR3 here is CASRYLKGVFTEAFF. The CDR3 DNA is TGTGCCAGTAGGTATCTTAAGGGGGTATTCACTGAAGCTTTCTTT.

This clonotype has a handful of counts. The chain uses TRBV7-3 and TRBJ2-1, with 9 nucleotides matching TRBD2. This CDR3 region has 14 residues. Germline V gene lookup returns CDR1 SGHTA and CDR2 FQGTGA. With V trimmed by 10 bases and J by 5 bases, 9 bases remained unmatched. The CDR3 region has the DNA TGTGCCACTCGTAGCGGGAGATCACACAATGAGCAGTTCTTC. Translation: CATRSGRSHNEQFF.

Regarding this clonotype: A clone one base away is much larger, so this may be a read error. This chain uses TRBV28 with TRBJ1-6; D is unresolved. V lost 7 bases and J lost 5, with 18 bases in between. The CDR3 has 16 residues. Germline CDR1 MDHEN, CDR2 SYDVKM. The CDR3 region has the DNA TGTGCCAGCACCCCAAGTCGGCGGAGAGATAATTCACCCCTCCACTTT. Its translation is CASTPSRRRDNSPLHF.

V and J are TRBV2 and TRBJ1-5; D gene ambiguous. The CDR3 loop spans 15 amino acids. Trimming took 8 bases from V and 0 from J, leaving 14 bases between them. Germline assignment: CDR1 SNHLY and CDR2 FYNNEI. The CDR3 coding sequence is TGTGCCAGCGATATCGTCGGTTATAGCAATCAGCCCCAGCATTTT. Amino acid sequence: CASDIVGYSNQPQHF.